Listed here is a single TCR beta chain. Antigen unknown. This sample was included in a study of early T cells in non-severe SARS-CoV-2 infection. Overall study context: Investigators sequenced bulk RNA drawn from unsorted whole blood, and chains remained unpaired.

The length of the CDR3 is 14 residues. Trimming pared 2 bases from V and 2 bases from J, leaving 8 bases between. Germline V lookup: CDR1 SGHRS, CDR2 YFSETQ. Study-wide results and limits: Anti-spike CD8 responses were favored by VDJdb matching, which missed private and CD4 specificities.

Individual cDNA molecules received unique molecular identifiers. TCRdb redid the calling of the 5' RACE reads with MiXCR, one entry per CDR3 protein. The sample comprises 55,000 to 75,000 distinct CDR3 sequences, about 9% of which are singletons, and less than 20% rests with the top ten. This TCR was recovered from an adult who was a healthcare worker with PCR-confirmed SARS-CoV-2 infection or an uninfected control (not recorded which). The sample in question was whole blood, obtained at baseline. The chain couples TRBV5-1 to TRBJ2-1, with a tentative D call TRBD2 (5 bases). CDR3 amino acids: CASSFSDTYNEQFF. CDR3 nucleotide sequence: TGCGCCAGCAGCTTTAGCGATACCTACAATGAGCAGTTCTTC.